The 9 T cell receptor beta chains below come from one sample, sequenced in a study of patients and donors after allogeneic stem cell transplantation (dated by TCRdb to 2018 to 2020). The library was built by means of RT-PCR. Sequencing instrument: NextSeq 550. Using fastp trimming at Q25 and MiXCR clonotype assembly, TCRdb reanalyzed the public sequencing data and kept in-frame beta chains. Records with the same CDR3 protein are collapsed into one entry carrying the most frequent genes and DNA. The sample table holds about 410,000 distinct CDR3 sequences, of which 15% to 20% were seen once. The top ten constitute 7% to 7.5% of the sample. The sample consisted of blood, either unsorted or a sorted T cell fraction (not recorded which). All receptors come from a human donor who was either an allogeneic HSCT recipient or a stem cell or donor lymphocyte infusion donor (not recorded which). It is not recorded whose cells these are; they may come from a transplant donor.

This chain uses TRBV7-6 with TRBJ2-2; the D call may be TRBD1 or TRBD2 (5 bases each). Trimming removed 1 base from V and 0 bases from J, with 15 bases in between. The CDR3 is 18 amino acids. Germline CDR1 is SGHVS and CDR2 is FNYEAQ. In DNA form, the CDR3 reads TGTGCCAGCAGCTTAGTGGTAGCAGGGACGGCGAACACCGGGGAGCTGTTTTTT. It encodes CASSLVVAGTANTGELFF.

The genes are TRBV24-1 and TRBJ2-3, with TRBD1 as a possible D gene (6 bases). CDR3 length: 15 amino acids. The V gene's germline CDR1 is KGHDR and CDR2 SFDVKD. V was pared by 5 bases and J by 6 bases, with 17 bases between. CDR3: CATSGTDNYKDTQYF. Written as DNA, the CDR3 is TGTGCCACCAGTGGGACAGACAATTATAAGGATACGCAGTATTTT.

This clonotype appeared many times. The V gene is TRBV12-3 or TRBV12-4, the J gene TRBJ2-1, with 15 bases matching TRBD2. The CDR3 has 16 residues. V was pared by 6 bases and J by 4 bases, with 4 bases of the junction left unmatched. The CDR3: CASSSGLAGGYNEQFF. In nucleotides, the CDR3 is TGTGCCAGCAGCTCGGGACTAGCGGGAGGTTACAATGAGCAGTTCTTC.

The chain employs TRBV2 and TRBJ1-1, with 10 bases lining up with TRBD1. Per the germline V gene, CDR1 is SNHLY and CDR2 is FYNNEI. The CDR3 totals 15 residues. V was clipped by 3 bases and J by 3 bases; unmatched bases: 4. The CDR3 sequence is CASSDGTGADTEAFF. CDR3 in DNA: TGTGCCAGCAGTGACGGGACAGGGGCTGACACTGAAGCTTTCTTT.

V gene TRBV27 combines with J gene TRBJ2-3; D call uncertain. The ends were cut back, 3 bases at V and 2 bases at J, with 15 bases in the middle. The length of the CDR3 is 16 residues. Germline V CDR1 and CDR2: MNHEY, SMNVEV (reference sequence). The CDR3, as DNA: TGTGCCAGCAGTTTTGGGTTTCCCTCATCCACAGATACGCAGTATTTT. Translating gives CASSFGFPSSTDTQYF.

This clonotype was counted between two and nine times. DNA of the CDR3: TGTGCCAGCAGCCCACGGGGCCGGACCGAGCAGTACTTC. Protein product: CASSPRGRTEQYF. The chain combines TRBV3-1 with TRBJ2-7, with D possibly called TRBD1 or TRBD2 (5 bases each). CDR1 is LGHDT, CDR2 YNNKEL, per germline (reference sequence). The CDR3 consists of 13 residues. V was shortened by 4 bases and J by 6 bases, with 13 bases between the two germline ends.

This sequence joins TRBV11-2 and TRBJ2-7; D not resolved. The V end lost 2 bases, the J end lost 3 bases, and 8 bases lay between the germline ends. The CDR3 totals 13 residues. Germline assignment: CDR1 SGHAT and CDR2 FQNNGV. The CDR3 bases are TGTGCCAGCAGCTTAAAGTTCTTCTACGAGCAGTACTTC. Translating it yields CASSLKFFYEQYF. Supplemented by reference TRBV11-2 and TRBJ2-7, the full variable domain reads EAGVAQSPRYKIIEKRQSVAFWCNPISGHATLYWYQQILGQGPKLLIQFQNNGVVDDSQLPKDRFSAERLKGVDSTLKIQPAKLEDSAVYLCASSLKFFYEQYFGPGTRLTVT.

In its sample, this clonotype was seen many times. V usage is TRBV28 and J usage is TRBJ2-3; D unresolved. With 6 bases removed from V and 1 base from J, the gap between germline ends came to 5 bases. CDR1 and CDR2 (germline): MDHEN, SYDVKM. The CDR3 consists of 12 residues. The CDR3: CASSQRTDTQYF. CDR3 bases: TGTGCCAGCAGCCAGCGCACAGATACGCAGTATTTT.

The chain combines TRBV4-3 with TRBJ2-1, with D perhaps TRBD1 or TRBD2 (5 bases each). The CDR3 is 16 amino acids. V lost 1 base to trimming and J lost 4 bases, with 14 bases between them. CDR1 is LGHNA and CDR2 is YSLEER in the germline V gene. The CDR3 nucleotides read TGCGCCAGCAGCCAAGGGGGGTGGGCCAAATACAATGAGCAGTTCTTC. Its protein is CASSQGGWAKYNEQFF.